These 14 T cell receptor beta chains came from one sample sequenced in a study of type 1 regulatory T cells. TCRdb fed the reads into MiXCR, producing one record per CDR3 protein. The data show over 90,000 distinct CDR3 sequences, about a third seen once. Input material: CD4+ T cells, either the whole sample or a sorted fraction (not recorded which). The source is a human donor in good health.

Regarding this clonotype: At one boundary the junction diverges from the germline segment, which might be a read error. The chain uses TRBV20-1 and TRBJ1-1; no definite D call. This CDR3 region has 11 residues. Per germline, CDR1 DFQATT and CDR2 SNEGSKA (reference sequence). CDR3 amino acids: CGAWVFTEAFF. DNA for the CDR3: TGCGGTGCTTGGGTATTCACTGAAGCTTTCTTT.

This clonotype was observed a few times. The V and J genes are TRBV7-2 and TRBJ2-5; 7 positions match TRBD1. The CDR3 consists of 13 residues. V dropped 6 bases and J dropped 1; count of bases not matched to a gene: 2. The germline V gene encodes CDR1 SGHTA and CDR2 FQGNSA. CDR3 nucleotides: TGTGCCAGCAGTTGGACAGGCCAAGAGACCCAGTACTTC. Its translation is CASSWTGQETQYF.

The chain uses TRBV5-4 and TRBJ2-2; 7 bases are shared with TRBD2. The ends lost 4 bases at V and 1 base at J; junction bases unmatched: 10. CDR3 length: 17 residues. Germline V gives CDR1 SGHNT, CDR2 YYREEE (reference sequence). CDR3 sequence (DNA): TGTGCCAGCAGCAGAGAATATCCTAGCGGGAACACCGGGGAGCTGTTTTTT. It encodes CASSREYPSGNTGELFF. The whole variable domain, remainder taken from reference TRBV5-4 and TRBJ2-2, is ETGVTQSPTHLIKTRGQQVTLRCSSQSGHNTVSWYQQALGQGPQFIFQYYREEENGRGNFPPRFSGLQFPNYSSELNVNALELDDSALYLCASSREYPSGNTGELFFGEGSRLTVL.

This clonotype was observed a few times. The rearrangement uses TRBV9 and TRBJ2-3; 8 bases align to TRBD2. Germline V gene sequence: CDR1 SGDLS, CDR2 YYNGEE. The CDR3 totals 17 residues. Losses at the gene ends were 3 bases for V and 3 bases for J; bases not matched to a gene: 12. CDR3: CASSATSGRGNTDTQYF. Here the CDR3 DNA reads TGTGCCAGCAGCGCTACTAGCGGAAGAGGGAATACAGATACGCAGTATTTT.

The chain has TRBV29-1 and TRBJ2-1, with 12 bases lining up with TRBD2. The CDR3 spans 15 residues. After removal of 6 bases from V and 0 bases from J, the junction contained 3 bases not matched to a gene. Per germline, CDR1 SQVTM and CDR2 ANQGSEA. The DNA for the CDR3 is TGCAGCGTCAAGACTAGCGGGGGCTCCTACAATGAGCAGTTCTTC. This gives the protein CSVKTSGGSYNEQFF.

V is TRBV4-2 and J is TRBJ2-1; D is unresolved. The V and J ends lost 1 base and 3 bases respectively, with 7 bases between them. The germline V gene has CDR1 LGHNA and CDR2 YNFKEQ. CDR3 length equals 14 residues. CDR3 nucleotides: TGTGCCAGCAGCCAAGGGCCGGGCTACAATGAGCAGTTCTTC. Its protein is CASSQGPGYNEQFF.

This clonotype was picked up a small number of times. The chain uses TRBV11-2 and TRBJ2-1; TRBD1 or TRBD2 may be the D gene (5 bases each). Germline CDR1 reads SGHAT; CDR2 reads FQNNGV. The CDR3 loop spans 16 amino acids. The V end was cut by 4 bases, the J end by 2 bases, with 15 bases between. CDR3 protein: CASSSRQGAPYNEQFF. The CDR3 region has the DNA TGTGCCAGCAGCTCCCGGCAGGGAGCCCCCTACAATGAGCAGTTCTTC.

CDR3 residues: CATSDSTEAFF. In DNA, the CDR3 is TGTGCCACCAGTGATTCGACGGAAGCTTTCTTT. This rearrangement joins TRBV24-1 to TRBJ1-1; D unclear. Germline CDR1 is KGHDR and CDR2 is SFDVKD. V shed 2 bases and J shed 8 bases, with 5 bases lying between them. CDR3 length: 11 amino acids.

This clonotype was observed a few times. The V gene is TRBV7-9, the J gene TRBJ2-3; TRBD2 matches at 12 bases. Looked up from germline, CDR1 is SEHNR and CDR2 is FQNEAQ (reference sequence). CDR3 length: 16 amino acids. V lost 3 bases and J lost 0; bases outside the gene matches: 1. CDR3 nucleotide sequence: TGTGCCAGCAGCTTCGGGACTAGCGGGAGCACAGATACGCAGTATTTT. Translated: CASSFGTSGSTDTQYF.

The chain joins TRBV24-1 to TRBJ2-1; the match to TRBD2 covers 15 bases. Germline CDR1 and CDR2: KGHDR and SFDVKD. The V gene end was trimmed by 8 bases and the J gene end by 7 bases; junction bases not matched to a gene: 8. This CDR3 comprises 16 residues. The CDR3 region has the DNA TGTGCCACCAAGGACACCGGGACTAGCGGGAGGAATGAGCAGTTCTTC. This translates into CATKDTGTSGRNEQFF.

The sample holds a few counts of this clonotype. V is TRBV5-4 and J is TRBJ2-5; D not certain. The CDR3 is 14 residues long. Looked up from germline, CDR1 is SGHNT and CDR2 is YYREEE (reference sequence). V lost 6 bases and J lost 4, with 16 bases in between. The CDR3 bases are TGTGCCAGCAACCCCCCTCCGCCGGGAGAGACCCAGTACTTC. It translates to CASNPPPPGETQYF.

For the CDR3, the DNA is TGTGCCAGCAGCGTATACAGGGAAGAGACCCAGTACTTC. Its translation is CASSVYREETQYF. The chain links TRBV7-9 to TRBJ2-5; maybe TRBD1 (6 bases). This CDR3 spans 13 amino acids. V was cut by 5 bases and J by 3 bases, with 10 bases left in between. Per the germline V gene, CDR1 is SEHNR and CDR2 is FQNEAQ (reference sequence).

A few counts support this clonotype. This chain joins TRBV6-5 and TRBJ1-1, with 7 bases lining up with TRBD1. Germline V gives CDR1 MNHEY, CDR2 SVGAGI. This CDR3 is built from 13 residues. The V and J ends lost 5 bases and 5 bases, in that order; junction bases with no gene match: 5. The CDR3 DNA sequence: TGTGCCAGCAGTCGCTACAGGGGTACTGAAGCTTTCTTT. Protein product: CASSRYRGTEAFF.

This chain links TRBV5-1 with TRBJ2-3; D unclear. This CDR3 has 14 residues. V was trimmed by 2 bases and J by 2 bases, leaving 9 bases between them. Germline CDR1 and CDR2: SGHRS and YFSETQ. The CDR3 region is CASSLQLFTDTQYF. As DNA, the CDR3 is TGCGCCAGCAGCTTACAGCTCTTCACAGATACGCAGTATTTT.